The sequence of this T cell receptor beta chain was determined in a study of beta chain features in type 1 diabetes. This CDR3 is built from 14 residues. Germline lookup yields CDR1 SGHVS and CDR2 FQNEAQ. V was pared by 6 bases and J by 6 bases, with 8 bases of the junction left unmatched. This clone was counted a few times. Its matching antigen is unknown. The study's findings and limits: Within each of all four CD4+ subsets, Type 1 diabetes patients had TCRB CDR3s that were moderately but significantly shorter.

The whole isolated RNA underwent reverse transcription, so sequencing captured expressed TCRB transcripts. Produced via immunoSEQ multiplex PCR; TCRdb's table is partial and in-frame only. Of hundreds of thousands of clones in the sample, about an eighth are singletons; the top ten hold just under 0.04%. The sequenced sample consisted of naive CD4+ T cells from blood. The V and J genes are TRBV7-8 and TRBJ1-1; 9 nucleotides match TRBD1. This sequence was found in a man aged 18-30 years with type 1 diabetes. The CDR3 nucleotides read TGTGCCAGCAGTCAACGACAGGGGGTCTCTGAAGCTTTCTTT. Protein sequence: CASSQRQGVSEAFF.